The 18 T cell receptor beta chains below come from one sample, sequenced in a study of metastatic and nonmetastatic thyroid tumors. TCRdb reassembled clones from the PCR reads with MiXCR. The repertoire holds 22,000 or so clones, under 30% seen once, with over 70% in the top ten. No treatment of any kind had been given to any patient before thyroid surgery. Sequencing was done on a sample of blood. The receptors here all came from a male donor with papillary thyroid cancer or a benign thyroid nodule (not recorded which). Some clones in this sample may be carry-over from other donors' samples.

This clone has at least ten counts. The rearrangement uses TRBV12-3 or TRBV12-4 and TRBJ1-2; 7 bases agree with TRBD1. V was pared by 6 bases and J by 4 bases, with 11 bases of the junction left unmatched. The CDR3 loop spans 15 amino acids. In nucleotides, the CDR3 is TGTGCCAGCAGCTCGACAGGGCGGATGGGCTATGGCTACACCTTC. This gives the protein CASSSTGRMGYGYTF.

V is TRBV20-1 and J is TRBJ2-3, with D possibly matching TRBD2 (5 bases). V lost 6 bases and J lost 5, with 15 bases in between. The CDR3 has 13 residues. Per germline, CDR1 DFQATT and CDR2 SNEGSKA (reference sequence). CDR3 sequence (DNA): TGCAGTGCCTTTGCCGGGGTCGGAGATACGCAGTATTTT. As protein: CSAFAGVGDTQYF.

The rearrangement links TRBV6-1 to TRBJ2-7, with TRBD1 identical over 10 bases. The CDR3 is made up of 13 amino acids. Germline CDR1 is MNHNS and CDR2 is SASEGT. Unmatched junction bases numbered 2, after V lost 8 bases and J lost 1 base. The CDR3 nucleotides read TGTGCCAGCGTGGGACAGGGGTCCTACGAGCAGTACTTC. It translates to CASVGQGSYEQYF.

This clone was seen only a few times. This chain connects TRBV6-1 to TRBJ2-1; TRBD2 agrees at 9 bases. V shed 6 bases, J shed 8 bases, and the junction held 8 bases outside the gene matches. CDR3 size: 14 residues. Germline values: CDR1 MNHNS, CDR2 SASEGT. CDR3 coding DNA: TGTGCCAGCAGCAAAGCGGGAGGATTCGATGAGCAGTTCTTC. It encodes CASSKAGGFDEQFF.

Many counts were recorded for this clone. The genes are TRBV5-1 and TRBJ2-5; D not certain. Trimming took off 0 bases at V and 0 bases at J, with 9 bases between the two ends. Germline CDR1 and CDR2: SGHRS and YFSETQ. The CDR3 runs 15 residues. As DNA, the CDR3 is TGCGCCAGCAGCTTGGAGGCAGCCTACCAAGAGACCCAGTACTTC. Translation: CASSLEAAYQETQYF.

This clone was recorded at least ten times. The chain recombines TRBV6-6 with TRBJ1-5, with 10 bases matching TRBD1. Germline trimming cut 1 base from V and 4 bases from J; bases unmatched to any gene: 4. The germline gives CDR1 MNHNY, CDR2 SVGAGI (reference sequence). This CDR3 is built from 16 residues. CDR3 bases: TGTGCCAGCAGTTACTGGGAGGGACAGGGGAATCAGCCCCAGCATTTT. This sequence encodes CASSYWEGQGNQPQHF.

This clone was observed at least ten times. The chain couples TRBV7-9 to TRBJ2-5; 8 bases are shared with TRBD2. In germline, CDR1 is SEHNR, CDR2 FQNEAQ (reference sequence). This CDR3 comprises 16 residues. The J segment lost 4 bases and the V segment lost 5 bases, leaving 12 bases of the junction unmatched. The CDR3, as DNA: TGTGCCAGCAGCCCACTAATAGCGGGATGGGGAGAGACCCAGTACTTC. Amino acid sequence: CASSPLIAGWGETQYF.

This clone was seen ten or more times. The CDR3 DNA reads TGTGCCAGCAGCTTAACGGGAGGGGTAGTAGATACGCAGTATTTT. It specifies CASSLTGGVVDTQYF. J is TRBJ2-3 and V is TRBV7-9; TRBD2 matches at 8 bases. V lost 2 bases, J lost 5 bases, and 6 bases stayed unmatched. The CDR3 is made up of 15 amino acids. Germline CDR1 is SEHNR and CDR2 is FQNEAQ (reference sequence).

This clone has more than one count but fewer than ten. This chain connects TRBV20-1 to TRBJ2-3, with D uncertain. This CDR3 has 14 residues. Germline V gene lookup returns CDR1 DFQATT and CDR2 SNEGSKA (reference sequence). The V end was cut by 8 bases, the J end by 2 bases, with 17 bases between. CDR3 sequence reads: CSSIKRAATDTQYF. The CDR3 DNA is TGCAGTTCGATAAAGAGAGCAGCCACAGATACGCAGTATTTT.

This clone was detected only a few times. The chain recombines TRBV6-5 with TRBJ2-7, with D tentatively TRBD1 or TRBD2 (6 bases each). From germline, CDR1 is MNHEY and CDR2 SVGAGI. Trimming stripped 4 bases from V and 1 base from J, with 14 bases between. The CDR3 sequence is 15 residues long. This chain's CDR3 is CASSSQRGRSYEQYF. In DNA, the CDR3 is TGTGCCAGCAGTTCCCAACGGGGGCGGTCCTACGAGCAGTACTTC.

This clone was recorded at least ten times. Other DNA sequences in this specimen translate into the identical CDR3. The CDR3 DNA sequence: TGCGCCAGCAGCTTGGGGGGGGGAAGCAATCAGCCCCAGCATTTT. It translates to CASSLGGGSNQPQHF. V is TRBV5-1 and J is TRBJ1-5; the D gene is possibly TRBD1 (5 bases). The CDR3 has 15 amino acids. Germline-derived CDR1 and CDR2 are SGHRS and YFSETQ. The V end was cut by 0 bases, the J end by 1 base, with 8 bases between.

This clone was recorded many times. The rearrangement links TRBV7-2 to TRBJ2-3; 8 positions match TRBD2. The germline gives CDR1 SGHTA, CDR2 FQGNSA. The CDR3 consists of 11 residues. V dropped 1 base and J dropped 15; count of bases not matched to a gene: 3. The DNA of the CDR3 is TGTGCCAGCAGCTTAGGGACTAGCCCCTATTTT. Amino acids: CASSLGTSPYF.

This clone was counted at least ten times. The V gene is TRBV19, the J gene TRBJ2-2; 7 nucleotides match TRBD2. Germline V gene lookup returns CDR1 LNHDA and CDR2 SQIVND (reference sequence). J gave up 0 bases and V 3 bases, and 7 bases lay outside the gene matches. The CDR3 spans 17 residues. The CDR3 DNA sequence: TGTGCCAGTAGTATGGGGGGAGGGGCATCGAACACCGGGGAGCTGTTTTTT. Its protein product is CASSMGGGASNTGELFF.

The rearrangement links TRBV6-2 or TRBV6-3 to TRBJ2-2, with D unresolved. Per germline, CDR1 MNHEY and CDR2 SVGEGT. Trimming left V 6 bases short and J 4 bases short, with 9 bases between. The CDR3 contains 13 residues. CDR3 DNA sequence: TGTGCCAGCAGGCCCTCGTTCACCGGGGAGCTGTTTTTT. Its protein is CASRPSFTGELFF.

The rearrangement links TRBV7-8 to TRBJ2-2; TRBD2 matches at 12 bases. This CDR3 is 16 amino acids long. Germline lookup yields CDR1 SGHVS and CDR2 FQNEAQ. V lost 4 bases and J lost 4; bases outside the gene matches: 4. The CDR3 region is CASSSLAGGLTGELFF. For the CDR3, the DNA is TGTGCCAGCAGCTCACTAGCGGGGGGCCTCACCGGGGAGCTGTTTTTT.

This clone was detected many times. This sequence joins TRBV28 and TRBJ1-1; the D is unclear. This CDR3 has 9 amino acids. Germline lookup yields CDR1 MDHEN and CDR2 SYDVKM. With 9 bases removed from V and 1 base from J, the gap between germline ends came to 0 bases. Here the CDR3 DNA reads TGTGCCAGGAACACTGAAGCTTTCTTT. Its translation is CARNTEAFF.

CDR3 in amino acids: CASSSLHGSAGNTIYF. As DNA, the CDR3 is TGTGCCAGCAGTTCATTACATGGTTCCGCTGGAAACACCATATATTTT. This sequence joins TRBV6-5 and TRBJ1-3; the D is unclear. Between the trimmed V and J ends, which lost 4 bases and 2 bases, there was a span of 15 bases. Per the germline V gene, CDR1 is MNHEY and CDR2 is SVGAGI. The CDR3 loop spans 16 amino acids.

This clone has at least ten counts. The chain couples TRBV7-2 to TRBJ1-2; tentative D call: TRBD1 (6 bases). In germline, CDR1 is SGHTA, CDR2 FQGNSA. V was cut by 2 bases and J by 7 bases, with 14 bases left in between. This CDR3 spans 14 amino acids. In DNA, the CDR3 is TGTGCCAGCAGCTTAAACAGGGAAATTGGTGGCTACACCTTC. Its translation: CASSLNREIGGYTF.